These T cell receptor beta chains were read from a single sample in a study of blood T cell repertoires in COVID-19. The method was immunoSEQ multiplex PCR; TCRdb's version includes in-frame clones alone and lacks a portion of them. This sample has a few hundred thousand clones, with about 87% found just once. What was sequenced was PBMCs or T cells enriched from blood (not recorded which). The receptor source for this set is a young woman who had recovered from COVID-19. The CDR3 runs from the conserved cysteine through the conserved F or W. The D gene is left open where the match is weak. Expanded clones get a size class; other rows say once, few or many, or leave the size out.

j_gene: TRBJ1-5
d_gene: .
v_gene: TRBV30
abundance: .
CDR3aa: CAWTEVGGAQPQHF
CDR3nt: TGTGCCTGGACTGAAGTGGGGGGGGCACAGCCCCAGCATTTT

j_gene: TRBJ2-3
d_gene: .
v_gene: TRBV6-4
abundance: few
CDR3aa: CASSEAAGSTDTQYF
CDR3nt: TGTGCCAGCAGTGAAGCGGCGGGGTCCACAGATACGCAGTATTTT

j_gene: TRBJ1-5
d_gene: .
v_gene: TRBV19
abundance: .
CDR3aa: CASSIIARNQPQHF
CDR3nt: TGTGCCAGTAGTATTATTGCCAGAAATCAGCCCCAGCATTTT

j_gene: TRBJ2-1
d_gene: TRBD2
v_gene: TRBV11-3
abundance: once
CDR3aa: CASSSRVKAGADNEQFF
CDR3nt: TGTGCCAGCAGCTCCAGAGTAAAAGCGGGAGCGGACAATGAGCAGTTCTTC

j_gene: TRBJ1-2
d_gene: TRBD1
v_gene: TRBV7-8
abundance: .
CDR3aa: CASSLLVETGRAMGYTF
CDR3nt: TGTGCCAGCAGCTTACTAGTTGAGACAGGGCGTGCTATGGGCTACACCTTC

j_gene: TRBJ1-1
d_gene: .
v_gene: TRBV5-6
abundance: .
CDR3aa: CASSLAWQDSNTEAFF
CDR3nt: TGTGCCAGCAGCTTGGCCTGGCAGGACTCGAACACTGAAGCTTTCTTT

j_gene: TRBJ2-7
d_gene: TRBD2
v_gene: TRBV10-3
abundance: .
CDR3aa: CAISSGSAYEQYF
CDR3nt: TGTGCCATCAGTAGCGGGAGTGCATACGAGCAGTACTTC

j_gene: TRBJ1-1
d_gene: .
v_gene: TRBV11-2
abundance: .
CDR3aa: CASSLTTANTEAFF
CDR3nt: TGTGCCAGCAGCCTAACGACAGCGAACACTGAAGCTTTCTTT

j_gene: TRBJ1-6
d_gene: .
v_gene: TRBV15
abundance: .
CDR3aa: CATSGFKNSHDNSPLHF
CDR3nt: TGTGCCACCAGCGGTTTTAAGAACTCTCATGATAATTCACCCCTCCACTTT

j_gene: TRBJ1-4
d_gene: TRBD1
v_gene: TRBV19
abundance: .
CDR3aa: CASSTRTGFEKLFF
CDR3nt: TGTGCCAGTAGTACGAGGACAGGGTTTGAAAAACTGTTTTTT

j_gene: TRBJ1-4
d_gene: TRBD1
v_gene: TRBV7-9
abundance: .
CDR3aa: CASSFDRGQGREKLFF
CDR3nt: TGTGCCAGCAGCTTTGACAGGGGGCAAGGGAGAGAAAAACTGTTTTTT

j_gene: TRBJ1-1
d_gene: .
v_gene: TRBV5-4
abundance: .
CDR3aa: CASRTPGGNTEAFF
CDR3nt: TGTGCCAGCAGGACCCCGGGGGGGAACACTGAAGCTTTCTTT

j_gene: TRBJ1-5
d_gene: .
v_gene: TRBV24-1
abundance: once
CDR3aa: CATSAYGEPNQPQHF
CDR3nt: TGTGCCACCAGTGCTTACGGGGAGCCCAATCAGCCCCAGCATTTT

j_gene: TRBJ1-1
d_gene: .
v_gene: TRBV19
abundance: .
CDR3aa: CASSTRGDTEAFF
CDR3nt: TGTGCCAGTAGTACTCGCGGAGACACTGAAGCTTTCTTT

j_gene: TRBJ2-7
d_gene: .
v_gene: TRBV11-1
abundance: .
CDR3aa: CASSFGLDSYEQYF
CDR3nt: TGTGCCAGCAGCTTCGGGTTAGACTCCTACGAGCAGTACTTC

j_gene: TRBJ1-6
d_gene: TRBD1
v_gene: TRBV14
abundance: .
CDR3aa: CASSQEGTAHNSPLHF
CDR3nt: TGTGCCAGCAGCCAAGAGGGGACAGCCCATAATTCACCCCTCCACTTT

j_gene: TRBJ1-1
d_gene: .
v_gene: TRBV11-1
abundance: .
CDR3aa: CASSSPGREAFF
CDR3nt: TGTGCCAGCAGCTCCCCAGGGCGTGAAGCTTTCTTT

j_gene: TRBJ1-3
d_gene: .
v_gene: TRBV3-1/TRBV3-2
abundance: .
CDR3aa: CASSRGGSGNTIYF
CDR3nt: TGTGCCAGCAGCCGAGGTGGCTCTGGAAACACCATATATTTT

j_gene: TRBJ2-7
d_gene: .
v_gene: TRBV28
abundance: .
CDR3aa: CASSLTTYEQYF
CDR3nt: TGTGCCAGCAGTTTAACAACCTACGAGCAGTACTTC

j_gene: TRBJ2-7
d_gene: .
v_gene: TRBV13
abundance: .
CDR3aa: CASSPAGQIAYEQYF
CDR3nt: TGTGCCAGCAGCCCCGCGGGGCAGATTGCCTACGAGCAGTACTTC

j_gene: TRBJ1-1
d_gene: .
v_gene: TRBV5-8
abundance: once
CDR3aa: CASSISQNTEAFF
CDR3nt: TGTGCCAGCAGCATATCACAGAACACTGAAGCTTTCTTT

j_gene: TRBJ1-1
d_gene: .
v_gene: TRBV21-1
abundance: .
CDR3aa: CASRQGSTEAFF
CDR3nt: TGTGCCAGCAGACAGGGATCCACTGAAGCTTTCTTT

j_gene: TRBJ1-2
d_gene: TRBD1
v_gene: TRBV13
abundance: .
CDR3aa: CASSRDRGYGYTF
CDR3nt: TGTGCCAGCAGCCGCGACAGGGGCTATGGCTACACCTTC

j_gene: TRBJ2-4
d_gene: TRBD1
v_gene: TRBV6-2/TRBV6-3
abundance: once
CDR3aa: CASSDGDRGAKNIQYF
CDR3nt: TGTGCCAGCAGTGACGGTGACAGGGGCGCCAAAAACATTCAGTACTTC

j_gene: TRBJ2-1
d_gene: TRBD1
v_gene: TRBV4-3
abundance: .
CDR3aa: CASSHPGQGVINEQFF
CDR3nt: TGCGCCAGCAGCCACCCGGGACAGGGGGTCATCAATGAGCAGTTCTTC

j_gene: TRBJ1-4
d_gene: .
v_gene: TRBV28
abundance: .
CDR3aa: CASRRQSTNEKLFF
CDR3nt: TGTGCCAGCCGGAGACAGTCAACTAATGAAAAACTGTTTTTT

j_gene: TRBJ1-1
d_gene: TRBD1
v_gene: TRBV5-1
abundance: .
CDR3aa: CASSSGQGAGTEAFF
CDR3nt: TGCGCCAGCAGCTCAGGACAGGGGGCAGGCACTGAAGCTTTCTTT

j_gene: TRBJ1-1
d_gene: .
v_gene: TRBV7-2
abundance: .
CDR3aa: CASSLQGPGTEAFF
CDR3nt: TGTGCCAGCAGCTTACAGGGGCCGGGGACTGAAGCTTTCTTT

j_gene: TRBJ2-2
d_gene: TRBD1
v_gene: TRBV7-9
abundance: .
CDR3aa: CASSSGTGRSGELFF
CDR3nt: TGTGCCAGCAGCTCCGGGACAGGGCGGTCCGGGGAGCTGTTTTTT

j_gene: TRBJ2-7
d_gene: TRBD2
v_gene: TRBV25-1
abundance: .
CDR3aa: CASSEYRGLAGRAEQYF
CDR3nt: TGTGCCAGCAGTGAATATCGAGGGCTAGCGGGAAGGGCCGAGCAGTACTTC

j_gene: TRBJ1-1
d_gene: .
v_gene: TRBV27
abundance: few
CDR3aa: CASSLYGGAEAFF
CDR3nt: TGTGCCAGCAGTTTGTATGGGGGCGCTGAAGCTTTCTTT

j_gene: TRBJ2-4
d_gene: TRBD1
v_gene: TRBV24-1
abundance: once
CDR3aa: CATFTGVAKNIQYF
CDR3nt: TGTGCCACCTTTACAGGGGTAGCCAAAAACATTCAGTACTTC

j_gene: TRBJ2-7
d_gene: .
v_gene: TRBV5-1
abundance: .
CDR3aa: CASSSQGNDEQYF
CDR3nt: TGCGCCAGCAGCTCACAGGGAAATGACGAGCAGTACTTC

j_gene: TRBJ1-6
d_gene: .
v_gene: TRBV6-5
abundance: .
CDR3aa: CASRLEGGSPLHF
CDR3nt: TGTGCCAGCAGGCTCGAGGGTGGCTCACCCCTCCACTTT

j_gene: TRBJ2-5
d_gene: TRBD2
v_gene: TRBV18
abundance: .
CDR3aa: CASSPAGGQETQYF
CDR3nt: TGTGCCAGCTCACCAGCGGGGGGTCAAGAGACCCAGTACTTC

j_gene: TRBJ2-3
d_gene: TRBD2
v_gene: TRBV6-2/TRBV6-3
abundance: .
CDR3aa: CASSYSSSGSATDTQYF
CDR3nt: TGTGCCAGCAGTTACTCGAGTAGCGGGAGTGCCACAGATACGCAGTATTTT

j_gene: TRBJ2-5
d_gene: TRBD1
v_gene: TRBV19
abundance: .
CDR3aa: CASSMTTGTGVETQYF
CDR3nt: TGTGCCAGTAGTATGACTACCGGGACAGGGGTGGAGACCCAGTACTTC